These T cell receptor beta chains were read from a single sample in a study of cytomegalovirus exposure and HLA in healthy donors. Data came from immunoSEQ multiplex PCR; TCRdb stores just in-frame clones and leaves some out. The sample consists of under 200,000 clones, around 68% of them appearing once. Material: PBMCs. These receptors all come from a man in his forties or fifties in good health and CMV-seronegative. The CDR3 runs from the conserved cysteine through the conserved F or W. The order of the fields is V gene, D gene, J gene, clone size, CDR3 protein, CDR3 DNA. The D gene is left open where the match is weak. Clone size is given for some rows only: seen once, a few or many times, or a class if the clone is expanded.

v_call: TRBV18; d_call: TRBD1; j_call: TRBJ1-1; clone_size: .; cdr3_aa: CASSRQGIPEAFF; cdr3_nt: TGTGCCAGCTCCCGACAGGGGATACCTGAAGCTTTCTTT
v_call: TRBV4-1; d_call: .; j_call: TRBJ2-5; clone_size: once; cdr3_aa: CASSQDSVQQETQYF; cdr3_nt: TGCGCCAGCAGCCAAGATAGCGTCCAACAAGAGACCCAGTACTTC
v_call: TRBV5-1; d_call: .; j_call: TRBJ1-3; clone_size: .; cdr3_aa: CASSLEGGSGNTIYF; cdr3_nt: TGCGCCAGCAGCTTGGAGGGGGGGTCCGGAAACACCATATATTTT
v_call: TRBV2; d_call: .; j_call: TRBJ1-5; clone_size: few; cdr3_aa: CASSGSDSNQPQHF; cdr3_nt: TGTGCCAGCAGTGGGAGCGATAGCAATCAGCCCCAGCATTTT
v_call: TRBV9; d_call: .; j_call: TRBJ2-3; clone_size: .; cdr3_aa: CASSVSGRTDTQYF; cdr3_nt: TGTGCCAGCAGCGTTAGCGGTCGCACAGATACGCAGTATTTT
v_call: TRBV12-5; d_call: TRBD2; j_call: TRBJ2-5; clone_size: .; cdr3_aa: CASGSPTSGGNQETQYF; cdr3_nt: TGTGCTAGTGGCTCACCGACTAGCGGGGGGAACCAAGAGACCCAGTACTTC
v_call: TRBV6-6; d_call: .; j_call: TRBJ2-5; clone_size: .; cdr3_aa: CASGDTQTQYF; cdr3_nt: TGTGCCAGCGGGGACACACAGACCCAGTACTTC
v_call: TRBV9; d_call: .; j_call: TRBJ1-1; clone_size: .; cdr3_aa: CASSVGGRVNTEAFF; cdr3_nt: TGTGCCAGCAGCGTAGGCGGCCGGGTGAACACTGAAGCTTTCTTT
v_call: TRBV12-5; d_call: TRBD1; j_call: TRBJ1-2; clone_size: few; cdr3_aa: CASGTEQGAYYGYTF; cdr3_nt: TGTGCTAGTGGTACTGAACAGGGGGCATACTATGGCTACACCTTC
v_call: TRBV10-3; d_call: TRBD2; j_call: TRBJ2-1; clone_size: .; cdr3_aa: CAISESLAGLEQFF; cdr3_nt: TGTGCCATCAGTGAGTCACTAGCGGGGCTTGAGCAGTTCTTC
v_call: TRBV7-2; d_call: .; j_call: TRBJ1-1; clone_size: .; cdr3_aa: CASSSQGILAEAFF; cdr3_nt: TGTGCCAGCAGCTCACAGGGAATTTTGGCTGAAGCTTTCTTT
v_call: TRBV6-1; d_call: .; j_call: TRBJ1-4; clone_size: .; cdr3_aa: CASSEARGGSEKLFF; cdr3_nt: TGTGCCAGCAGTGAAGCAAGGGGAGGGAGTGAAAAACTGTTTTTT
v_call: TRBV5-1; d_call: .; j_call: TRBJ1-1; clone_size: .; cdr3_aa: CASSLGGGGTEAFF; cdr3_nt: TGCGCCAGCAGCTTGGGGGGAGGCGGCACTGAAGCTTTCTTT
v_call: TRBV6-5; d_call: .; j_call: TRBJ1-2; clone_size: .; cdr3_aa: CASSPTRDYGYTF; cdr3_nt: TGTGCCAGCAGTCCAACGAGGGACTATGGCTACACCTTC
v_call: TRBV6-1; d_call: .; j_call: TRBJ1-1; clone_size: .; cdr3_aa: CAGSRSNTEAFF; cdr3_nt: TGTGCCGGGAGTCGATCGAACACTGAAGCTTTCTTT
v_call: TRBV6-1; d_call: .; j_call: TRBJ2-2; clone_size: once; cdr3_aa: CASSPSGNTGELFF; cdr3_nt: TGTGCCAGCAGTCCATCGGGGAACACCGGGGAGCTGTTTTTT
v_call: TRBV11-3; d_call: TRBD2; j_call: TRBJ2-7; clone_size: .; cdr3_aa: CASSSGGYEQYF; cdr3_nt: TGTGCCAGCAGCTCGGGGGGGTACGAGCAGTACTTC
v_call: TRBV23-1; d_call: TRBD1; j_call: TRBJ2-7; clone_size: .; cdr3_aa: CASQARDRSSYEQYF; cdr3_nt: TGCGCCAGTCAGGCCCGGGACAGGAGTTCCTACGAGCAGTACTTC
v_call: TRBV28; d_call: TRBD1; j_call: TRBJ1-6; clone_size: .; cdr3_aa: CASSGTGGKNSPLHF; cdr3_nt: TGTGCCAGCAGTGGAACAGGGGGCAAGAATTCACCCCTCCACTTT
v_call: TRBV5-1; d_call: TRBD2; j_call: TRBJ2-1; clone_size: once; cdr3_aa: CASSALAGGSNEQFF; cdr3_nt: TGCGCCAGCAGCGCACTAGCGGGGGGGAGTAATGAGCAGTTCTTC
v_call: TRBV6-6; d_call: .; j_call: TRBJ2-7; clone_size: .; cdr3_aa: CASSYSSVNYEQYF; cdr3_nt: TGTGCCAGCAGTTACTCGAGCGTAAACTACGAGCAGTACTTC
v_call: TRBV6-6; d_call: TRBD1; j_call: TRBJ1-1; clone_size: few; cdr3_aa: CASRPPGQPNTEAFF; cdr3_nt: TGTGCCAGCAGGCCTCCGGGACAGCCGAACACTGAAGCTTTCTTT
v_call: TRBV28; d_call: .; j_call: TRBJ2-1; clone_size: .; cdr3_aa: CASTTNRGSYNEQFF; cdr3_nt: TGTGCCAGCACTACCAATCGGGGATCCTACAATGAGCAGTTCTTC
v_call: TRBV2; d_call: .; j_call: TRBJ2-2; clone_size: .; cdr3_aa: CASSLRGGELFF; cdr3_nt: TGTGCCAGCAGTTTAAGGGGCGGGGAGCTGTTTTTT
v_call: TRBV5-1; d_call: .; j_call: TRBJ1-1; clone_size: once; cdr3_aa: CASSLAMEQTFSTEAFF; cdr3_nt: TGCGCCAGCAGCTTGGCGATGGAACAGACGTTTTCGACTGAAGCTTTCTTT
v_call: TRBV5-1; d_call: .; j_call: TRBJ1-5; clone_size: .; cdr3_aa: CASSLGGDQPQHF; cdr3_nt: TGCGCCAGCAGCTTGGGGGGAGATCAGCCCCAGCATTTT
v_call: TRBV19; d_call: TRBD2; j_call: TRBJ2-3; clone_size: .; cdr3_aa: CASSRGLLNTQYF; cdr3_nt: TGTGCCAGTAGTAGGGGACTACTCAATACGCAGTATTTT
v_call: TRBV9; d_call: .; j_call: TRBJ1-6; clone_size: .; cdr3_aa: CASSVASYNSPLHF; cdr3_nt: TGTGCCAGCAGCGTAGCTTCCTATAATTCACCCCTCCACTTT
v_call: TRBV4-1; d_call: .; j_call: TRBJ1-2; clone_size: once; cdr3_aa: CASSQGQEYGYTF; cdr3_nt: TGCGCCAGCAGCCAAGGACAGGAGTATGGCTACACCTTC
v_call: TRBV2; d_call: .; j_call: TRBJ1-4; clone_size: .; cdr3_aa: CASSEAIRTTGEKLFF; cdr3_nt: TGTGCCAGCAGTGAAGCGATTAGGACTACCGGTGAAAAACTGTTTTTT
v_call: TRBV2; d_call: TRBD1; j_call: TRBJ1-5; clone_size: .; cdr3_aa: CASSLQGRSEPQHF; cdr3_nt: TGTGCCAGCAGTCTACAGGGGAGGAGTGAGCCCCAGCATTTT
v_call: TRBV11-2; d_call: .; j_call: TRBJ1-2; clone_size: .; cdr3_aa: CASSLRADFYGYTF; cdr3_nt: TGTGCCAGCAGCTTGAGGGCGGACTTCTATGGCTACACCTTC
v_call: TRBV28; d_call: TRBD1; j_call: TRBJ2-1; clone_size: .; cdr3_aa: CASSSPTGLSSYNEQFF; cdr3_nt: TGTGCCAGCAGTTCCCCGACAGGGCTCAGCTCCTACAATGAGCAGTTCTTC
v_call: TRBV5-4; d_call: TRBD2; j_call: TRBJ2-7; clone_size: .; cdr3_aa: CASSLERGLAGYEQYF; cdr3_nt: TGTGCCAGCAGCCTGGAACGGGGTCTAGCGGGTTACGAGCAGTACTTC
v_call: TRBV7-2; d_call: TRBD1; j_call: TRBJ1-5; clone_size: .; cdr3_aa: CASSVSQGRNQPQHF; cdr3_nt: TGTGCCAGCAGCGTATCACAGGGGAGAAATCAGCCCCAGCATTTT
v_call: TRBV5-8; d_call: TRBD1; j_call: TRBJ1-4; clone_size: few; cdr3_aa: CASSAIQGADEKLFF; cdr3_nt: TGTGCCAGCAGCGCAATACAGGGGGCTGATGAAAAACTGTTTTTT
v_call: TRBV7-8; d_call: TRBD1; j_call: TRBJ1-1; clone_size: .; cdr3_aa: CASSLVRGQGTEAFF; cdr3_nt: TGTGCCAGCAGCTTAGTCAGGGGGCAGGGCACTGAAGCTTTCTTT
v_call: TRBV7-9; d_call: .; j_call: TRBJ1-5; clone_size: few; cdr3_aa: CASSLGDTPLQPQHF; cdr3_nt: TGTGCCAGCAGCTTAGGTGACACCCCGCTTCAGCCCCAGCATTTT
v_call: TRBV7-6; d_call: TRBD2; j_call: TRBJ2-1; clone_size: .; cdr3_aa: CASSSGLRDEQFF; cdr3_nt: TGTGCCAGCAGCTCGGGACTACGCGATGAGCAGTTCTTC
v_call: TRBV25-1; d_call: TRBD1; j_call: TRBJ2-2; clone_size: few; cdr3_aa: CASKGTGNTGELFF; cdr3_nt: TGTGCCAGCAAAGGGACAGGGAACACCGGGGAGCTGTTTTTT
v_call: TRBV5-1; d_call: .; j_call: TRBJ2-5; clone_size: .; cdr3_aa: CASSSQGEETQYF; cdr3_nt: TGCGCCAGCAGCTCACAGGGCGAAGAGACCCAGTACTTC
v_call: TRBV6-5; d_call: .; j_call: TRBJ1-6; clone_size: .; cdr3_aa: CASSYAGFGNSPLHF; cdr3_nt: TGTGCCAGCAGTTACGCAGGGTTTGGTAATTCACCCCTCCACTTT
v_call: TRBV11-3; d_call: TRBD2; j_call: TRBJ2-7; clone_size: once; cdr3_aa: CASSHSGGKLYF; cdr3_nt: TGTGCCAGCAGCCACTCGGGGGGGAAGCTGTACTTC
v_call: TRBV4-1; d_call: TRBD1; j_call: TRBJ1-1; clone_size: .; cdr3_aa: CASSFVPGQASEAFF; cdr3_nt: TGCGCCAGCAGCTTCGTCCCGGGACAGGCTAGTGAAGCTTTCTTT
v_call: TRBV11-2; d_call: TRBD1; j_call: TRBJ2-7; clone_size: .; cdr3_aa: CASSLALTGGRSYEQYF; cdr3_nt: TGTGCCAGCAGCTTAGCTTTGACAGGGGGCCGGTCCTACGAGCAGTACTTC